Listed here are 11 T cell receptor beta chains from one sample, sequenced in a study of radiotherapy plus CTLA-4 blockade in lung cancer. Repertoires were generated with immunoSEQ multiplex PCR, while TCRdb's copy carries only in-frame clones and drops some. In the table there are some 50,000 clones, more than 65% of which are singletons. Material: peripheral blood, obtained from a patient treated with radiotherapy plus ipilimumab. The receptors were sampled from a human donor with non-small cell lung cancer who had a partial response to radiotherapy plus ipilimumab.

The chain is built from TRBV5-5 and TRBJ1-4, with D hard to call. This CDR3 region has 16 residues. From germline, CDR1 is SGHKS and CDR2 YYEKEE (reference sequence). V gave up 1 base and J gave up 3 bases, with 13 bases separating them. Here the CDR3 DNA reads TGTGCCAGCAGCTTGAGTCTTCAGAAGTCTAATGAAAAACTGTTTTTT. Its translation is CASSLSLQKSNEKLFF. Full variable domain (outside the CDR3, taken from reference TRBV5-5 and TRBJ1-4): DAGVTQSPTHLIKTRGQQVTLRCSPISGHKSVSWYQQVLGQGPQFIFQYYEKEERGRGNFPDRFSARQFPNYSSELNVNALLLGDSALYLCASSLSLQKSNEKLFFGSGTQLSVL.

The chain carries TRBV7-6 and TRBJ1-4, with D tentatively TRBD1 (5 bases). Trimming cost V 0 bases and J 1 base, with 6 bases left between them. The CDR3 covers 15 residues. Per germline, CDR1 SGHVS and CDR2 FNYEAQ. CDR3: CASSLAGGTNEKLFF. Here the CDR3 DNA reads TGTGCCAGCAGCTTAGCGGGGGGAACTAATGAAAAACTGTTTTTT.

For the CDR3, the DNA is TGTGCCACCAGCAGAGTGAGCGGGGGGGCAGATACGCAGTATTTT. It specifies CATSRVSGGADTQYF. The chain couples TRBV15 to TRBJ2-3; TRBD2 matches 10 bases. Trimming took 1 base from V and 4 from J; bases not matched to a gene: 2. The CDR3 loop spans 15 amino acids. Germline V lookup: CDR1 LNHNV, CDR2 YYDKDF (reference sequence). Combining the CDR3 with reference TRBV15 and TRBJ2-3 gives the whole variable domain DAMVIQNPRYQVTQFGKPVTLSCSQTLNHNVMYWYQQKSSQAPKLLFHYYDKDFNNEADTPDNFQSRRPNTSFCFLDIRSPGLGDTAMYLCATSRVSGGADTQYFGPGTRLTVL.

This clone appeared a few times. V usage is TRBV27 and J usage is TRBJ2-1; TRBD2 matches at 12 bases. Germline lookup yields CDR1 MNHEY and CDR2 SMNVEV (reference sequence). V dropped 5 bases and J dropped 4; count of bases not matched to a gene: 3. This CDR3 has 15 amino acids. The CDR3 loop reads CASSLGLAGYNEQFF. The CDR3 DNA is TGTGCCAGCAGTCTCGGACTAGCGGGGTACAATGAGCAGTTCTTC.

V usage is TRBV28 and J usage is TRBJ1-5, with a possible D match to TRBD1 (5 bases). Germline CDR1 MDHEN, CDR2 SYDVKM. This CDR3 has 14 amino acids. The V and J ends lost 7 bases and 9 bases respectively, with 19 bases between them. The CDR3 spells CASTPGGGRSPQHF. CDR3 bases: TGTGCCAGCACCCCTGGGGGGGGGAGGTCGCCCCAGCATTTT.

The CDR3 bases are TGCAGCGTTGAAGAGGGGGGAGACTACGAGCAGTACTTC. Protein product: CSVEEGGDYEQYF. The chain links TRBV29-1 to TRBJ2-7, with a tentative D call TRBD2 (6 bases). From germline, CDR1 is SQVTM and CDR2 ANQGSEA. Trimming shortened V by 0 bases and J by 3 bases, and 9 bases separated the two germline ends. The CDR3 is made up of 13 amino acids.

V and J are TRBV6-6 and TRBJ2-5, with 8 bases identical to TRBD2. V was clipped by 6 bases and J by 5 bases; unmatched bases: 5. Germline CDR1 is MNHNY and CDR2 is SVGAGI (reference sequence). This CDR3 spans 13 amino acids. CDR3 residues: CASSHGGDETQYF. DNA for the CDR3: TGTGCCAGCAGCCACGGGGGGGACGAGACCCAGTACTTC.

The J gene is TRBJ1-5, the V gene TRBV2, with 9 bases that match TRBD1. Germline CDR1 and CDR2: SNHLY and FYNNEI. This CDR3 region has 14 residues. Trimming removed 5 bases from V and 7 bases from J; junction bases left unmatched: 6. CDR3 in amino acids: CASSSTGGFQPQHF. In DNA form, the CDR3 reads TGTGCCAGCAGTTCGACAGGGGGATTCCAGCCCCAGCATTTT.

The chain uses TRBV25-1 and TRBJ1-6; 9 positions match TRBD1. Germline CDR1 reads MGHDK; CDR2 reads SYGVNS. V lost 2 bases to trimming and J lost 3 bases; unmatched junction nucleotides: 2. This CDR3 is 16 amino acids long. The CDR3 loop reads CASSEGTGFYNSPLHF. CDR3 sequence (DNA): TGTGCCAGCAGTGAAGGGACAGGGTTCTATAATTCACCCCTCCACTTT.

The V gene is TRBV5-4, the J gene TRBJ2-7; possible D gene TRBD2, 6 bases. The CDR3 has 15 residues. The germline gives CDR1 SGHNT, CDR2 YYREEE (reference sequence). Trimming stripped 0 bases from V and 2 bases from J, with 12 bases between. The CDR3 loop reads CASSLGSGRTYEQYF. The CDR3 coding sequence is TGTGCCAGCAGCTTGGGGTCAGGGAGGACCTACGAGCAGTACTTC.

V and J are TRBV12-5 and TRBJ2-7, with D maybe TRBD1 (6 bases). CDR1 is LGHNT, CDR2 FRNRAP, per germline. V was pared by 6 bases and J by 2 bases, with 11 bases between. This CDR3 is built from 13 residues. CDR3 sequence: CASGLGDTYEQYF. The CDR3 bases are TGTGCTAGTGGGTTAGGGGACACCTACGAGCAGTACTTC.